A single count supports the clone carrying this T cell receptor beta chain. The V end was cut by 0 bases, the J end by 7 bases, with 15 bases between. The CDR3 has 15 amino acids. CDR1 and CDR2 (germline): LGHNA, YNFKEQ. Original processing notes: Amplification from reference gene primers served as the basis for estimated nucleated cell counts. Libraries were prepared by immunoSEQ multiplex PCR; TCRdb keeps only in-frame clonotypes and omits some of them. That table gives V, J and clone size, and the DNA gave D and trimming. The table has around 210,000 clones, about 88% seen once. Patients from Seattle were sampled longitudinally, starting during active infection. These data belong to a study of blood T cell repertoires in COVID-19. Study-wide context: The cDNA or gDNA used as material had been derived from T cells, B-cell-depleted T cells, or PBMCs.

This sequence was found in a man aged 50-60 years with COVID-19, enrolled during active disease. The chain is built from TRBV4-2 and TRBJ1-2; D possibly corresponds to TRBD1 (5 bases). Sequencing used peripheral blood. CDR3 in amino acids: CASSQETERGAGYTF. In DNA, the CDR3 is TGTGCCAGCAGCCAAGAAACGGAGCGTGGGGCTGGCTACACCTTC.